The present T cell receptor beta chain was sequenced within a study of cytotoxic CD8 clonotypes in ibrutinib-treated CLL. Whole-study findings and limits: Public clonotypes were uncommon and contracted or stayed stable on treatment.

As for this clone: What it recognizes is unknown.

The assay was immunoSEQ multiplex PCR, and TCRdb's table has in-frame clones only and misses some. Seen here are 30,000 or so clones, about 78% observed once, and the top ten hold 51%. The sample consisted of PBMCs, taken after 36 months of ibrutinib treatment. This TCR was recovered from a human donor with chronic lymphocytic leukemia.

The CDR3 bases are TGTGCCAGCAGCTCAAACAGGGGGAATCAGCCCCAGCATTTT. Translated: CASSSNRGNQPQHF. This rearrangement joins TRBV11-2 to TRBJ1-5; TRBD1 matches at 8 bases. This CDR3 has 14 amino acids. The V and J ends lost 4 bases and 4 bases, in that order; junction bases with no gene match: 3. Germline CDR1 and CDR2: SGHAT and FQNNGV.